This paragraph covers one T cell receptor beta chain sequence. What it binds is not known. CDR1 is SQVTM and CDR2 is ANQGSEA in the germline V gene. V lost 3 bases to trimming and J lost 8 bases; unmatched junction nucleotides: 11. The CDR3 sequence is 15 residues long. These data are taken from a study of early T cells in non-severe SARS-CoV-2 infection. Study background: Sequencing of bulk RNA from unsorted whole blood was done, without chain pairing.

Broader study findings: The matching step, a VDJdb search, favored anti-spike CD8 responses and missed private and CD4 specificities.

Individual cDNA molecules carried attached unique molecular identifiers. Each CDR3 protein gets one entry after TCRdb re-called the 5' RACE reads with MiXCR. Here the sample spans tens of thousands of distinct CDR3 sequences, under 15% being singletons. The TCR was taken from an adult who was a healthcare worker with PCR-confirmed SARS-CoV-2 infection or an uninfected control (not recorded which). Sequenced sample: whole blood. The chain employs TRBV29-1 and TRBJ2-1; 9 positions match TRBD2. The chain's CDR3 is CSVEVPAGGRDEQFF. CDR3 coding DNA: TGCAGCGTTGAGGTCCCGGCGGGAGGGAGGGATGAGCAGTTCTTC.